The clone carrying this TCR beta chain was counted ten times or more. Its specificity is not known. The sample belongs to a study of read filtering for tumor transcriptome and immune sequencing. Across the whole study: Per sample, TCR-region reads ranged about 4 to 11 million by IR-seq, roughly 80 to 1,300 by RNA-seq.

V gave up 4 bases and J gave up 3 bases, with 10 bases separating them. The CDR3 totals 14 residues. CDR1 is MGHRA, CDR2 YSYEKL, per germline. Molecular barcoded adaptors covering alpha/delta and beta/gamma chains were used on 400 ng RNA. TCRdb independently ran MiXCR on the reads; one entry per CDR3 protein. The table has 35,000 to 40,000 distinct CDR3 sequences, approximately 15% seen once; the top ten hold about 26%. Overall study findings and caveats: Dropping single-read clonotypes raised IR-seq and RNA-seq shared-clonotype correlation.

At the time of active disease, bone marrow was collected from every patient. The chain carries TRBV4-1 and TRBJ2-1; maybe TRBD2 (5 bases). Sequenced material: a population of CD138-negative cells sorted from bone marrow. This TCR was sampled from a donor over 35 with multiple myeloma. The CDR3 DNA sequence: TGCGCCAGCAGCCTCGGACGGGACTACAATGAGCAGTTCTTC. This sequence encodes CASSLGRDYNEQFF.